The 13 T cell receptor beta chains presented below share a single source sample, sequenced in a study of cytomegalovirus exposure and HLA in healthy donors. The PCR ran on 60 Vbeta and 13 Jbeta primers. Libraries were prepared by immunoSEQ multiplex PCR; TCRdb keeps only in-frame clonotypes and omits some of them. The sample has some 110,000 clones, around 80% seen once; the top ten hold approximately 5%. Sequenced sample: PBMCs. All receptors derive from a woman aged 18-29 years in good health and CMV-seropositive.

The CDR3 reads CASSFMVTSTDTQYF. Written as DNA, the CDR3 is TGTGCCAGCAGCTTTATGGTTACTAGCACAGATACGCAGTATTTT. The chain combines TRBV5-6 with TRBJ2-3; D ambiguous. With 2 bases removed from V and 0 bases from J, the gap between germline ends came to 10 bases. The V gene's germline CDR1 is SGHDT and CDR2 YYEEEE. This CDR3 is 15 amino acids long.

J is TRBJ2-7 and V is TRBV5-3; 8 nucleotides match TRBD2. TRBV5-3 is annotated as an ORF whose role is uncertain. CDR3 length equals 13 residues. V trimming: 10 bases; J trimming: 2 bases; junction bases outside the gene matches: 8. In DNA form, the CDR3 reads TGTGCCGGACAGCGGGAGTTCGCCTACGAGCAGTACTTC. It yields the protein CAGQREFAYEQYF.

This clone was seen more than once but under ten times. The chain is built from TRBV14 and TRBJ2-7; 10 nucleotides line up with TRBD1. Germline V gene sequence: CDR1 SGHDN, CDR2 FVKESK. The CDR3 is 16 amino acids. Trimming removed 10 bases from V and 7 bases from J; junction bases left unmatched: 19. The CDR3 is CANYYTIRDRGGEQYF. CDR3 bases: TGTGCCAACTACTACACAATTCGGGACAGGGGTGGTGAGCAGTACTTC. Full variable domain (remainder filled in from reference TRBV14 and TRBJ2-7): EAGVTQFPSHSVIEKGQTVTLRCDPISGHDNLYWYRRVMGKEIKFLLHFVKESKQDESGMPNNRFLAERTGGTYSTLKVQPAELEDSGVYFCANYYTIRDRGGEQYFGPGTRLTVT.

This chain joins TRBV5-1 and TRBJ2-3, with D possibly TRBD2 on 6 matching bases. Between the trimmed V and J ends, which lost 3 bases and 2 bases, there was a span of 10 bases. This CDR3 comprises 14 residues. Germline loops: CDR1 SGHRS, CDR2 YFSETQ. This CDR3 is CASSSLASTDTQYF. Here the CDR3 DNA reads TGCGCCAGCAGCTCCCTAGCGTCCACAGATACGCAGTATTTT.

The rearrangement uses TRBV7-8 and TRBJ2-7; 9 nucleotides agree with TRBD1. V was clipped by 5 bases and J by 5 bases; unmatched bases: 13. Looked up from germline, CDR1 is SGHVS and CDR2 is FQNEAQ. This CDR3 contains 16 residues. Here the CDR3 DNA reads TGTGCCAGCAGCAGATGGGGACAGGGAAAATACAACGAGCAGTACTTC. This gives the protein CASSRWGQGKYNEQYF.

The rearrangement joins TRBV19 to TRBJ1-5; the match to TRBD1 covers 8 bases. Per the germline V gene, CDR1 is LNHDA and CDR2 is SQIVND (reference sequence). The CDR3 totals 14 residues. V lost 7 bases and J lost 3; bases outside the gene matches: 5. The CDR3 nucleotides read TGTGCCAGTATCGGGACAGGTTTCAATCAGCCCCAGCATTTT. This gives the protein CASIGTGFNQPQHF.

The chain carries TRBV28 and TRBJ1-3; TRBD1 might be the D (6 bases). This CDR3 contains 16 residues. V was shortened by 4 bases and J by 2 bases, with 15 bases between the two germline ends. CDR1 is MDHEN, CDR2 SYDVKM, per germline. The CDR3 spells CASSSSGGRPGNTIYF. The CDR3, as DNA: TGTGCCAGCAGTTCTTCCGGGGGGCGACCTGGAAACACCATATATTTT.

The chain is built from TRBV5-1 and TRBJ1-1; the D gene is possibly TRBD1 (6 bases). From germline, CDR1 is SGHRS and CDR2 YFSETQ. V was clipped by 0 bases and J by 4 bases, with 7 bases between them. There are 13 residues in the CDR3. In DNA, the CDR3 is TGCGCCAGCAGCTTGGAAGGGGGCACTGAAGCTTTCTTT. Protein: CASSLEGGTEAFF.

J is TRBJ1-5 and V is TRBV28; TRBD1 matches at 8 bases. The J segment lost 5 bases and the V segment lost 7 bases, leaving 10 bases of the junction unmatched. Germline lookup yields CDR1 MDHEN and CDR2 SYDVKM. The CDR3 contains 15 residues. The CDR3 bases are TGTGCCAGCACCCCCCAGGGGGCTCGATATCAGCCCCAGCATTTT. This sequence encodes CASTPQGARYQPQHF. The full variable domain, its missing parts supplied by reference TRBV28 and TRBJ1-5, is DVKVTQSSRYLVKRTGEKVFLECVQDMDHENMFWYRQDPGLGLRLIYFSYDVKMKEKGDIPEGYSVSREKKERFSLILESASTNQTSMYLCASTPQGARYQPQHFGDGTRLSIL.

The chain carries TRBV9 and TRBJ1-5; TRBD1 matches at 9 bases. The CDR3 runs 14 residues. J gave up 6 bases and V 3 bases, and 4 bases lay outside the gene matches. Germline CDR1 is SGDLS and CDR2 is YYNGEE. The CDR3 spells CASSEGQGGQPQHF. CDR3 nucleotide sequence: TGTGCCAGCAGCGAGGGACAGGGAGGTCAGCCCCAGCATTTT.

Comment on this clone: The junction shows a germline mismatch at one end, possibly a read error. This rearrangement joins TRBV2 to TRBJ1-1; no reliable D call. The CDR3 is made up of 10 amino acids. Germline CDR1 is SNHLY and CDR2 is FYNNEI. CDR3 amino acids: CASRDTEAFF. CDR3 coding DNA: TGTGCCAGCAGAGACACAGAAGCTTTCTTT.

The V and J genes are TRBV11-2 and TRBJ2-7, with D uncertain. This CDR3 spans 12 amino acids. Per the germline V gene, CDR1 is SGHAT and CDR2 is FQNNGV. The V end was cut by 0 bases, the J end by 7 bases, with 7 bases between. The CDR3 reads CASSLDPLEQYF. CDR3 coding DNA: TGTGCCAGCAGCTTAGATCCTCTTGAGCAGTACTTC.

This clone was counted once. V and J are TRBV27 and TRBJ2-4; TRBD2 matches 10 bases. The CDR3 runs to 17 residues. From germline, CDR1 is MNHEY and CDR2 SMNVEV (reference sequence). Trimming took 8 bases from V and 3 from J; bases not matched to a gene: 13. CDR3 protein: CASGLAGGPNRKNIQYF. The CDR3 nucleotides are TGTGCCAGCGGGTTAGCGGGAGGACCAAACCGCAAAAACATTCAGTACTTC.